These 2 T cell receptor beta chains came from one sample sequenced in a study of blood T cell repertoires in COVID-19 (dated by TCRdb to 2018 to 2020). To prepare the library, the immunoSEQ multiplex PCR assay was applied. TCRdb took this table from immuneACCESS and kept in-frame rearrangements with V and J called. Such tables lack part of the clones; where checked against another copy, unresolved V genes explain under half of the gap, and the rest is unexplained. In all, the sample holds about 120,000 clones, and 85% to 90% of those were seen once. In total, the top ten clones hold about 29% of the sample. Sequenced input: peripheral blood. The receptors originated from a man in his 70s with active or convalescent COVID-19.

The chain employs TRBV28 and TRBJ1-2; possibly TRBD1 for D (5 bases). The length of the CDR3 is 14 residues. Trimming took 4 bases from V and 2 from J, leaving 11 bases between them. Per germline, CDR1 MDHEN and CDR2 SYDVKM. The CDR3 protein is CASSSTDPNYGYTF. The CDR3 region has the DNA TGTGCCAGCAGTTCGACAGATCCAAACTATGGCTACACCTTC.

This clone was observed a handful of times. This rearrangement joins TRBV9 to TRBJ2-2, with D perhaps TRBD2 (5 bases). Trimming left V 2 bases short and J 6 bases short, with 8 bases between. The CDR3 runs to 13 residues. Germline V gene lookup returns CDR1 SGDLS and CDR2 YYNGEE. CDR3 protein: CASSVGVSGELFF. CDR3 DNA: TGTGCCAGCAGCGTGGGAGTATCCGGGGAGCTGTTTTTT. The full variable domain, in which reference TRBV9 and TRBJ2-2 provide the parts outside the CDR3, is DSGVTQTPKHLITATGQRVTLRCSPRSGDLSVYWYQQSLDQGLQFLIQYYNGEERAKGNILERFSAQQFPDLHSELNLSSLELGDSALYFCASSVGVSGELFFGEGSRLTVL.